This T cell receptor (beta chain) comes out of a study of blood T cells in healthy people across ages. Investigators took about 9.4 milliliters of peripheral blood from every donor. To note about this clonotype: The antigen remains unidentified.

A J-beta primer mix and a sample-barcoded 5' primer were used in a second PCR of roughly 6 to 12 cycles. The template-switch adaptor was a 5' adaptor with 12 random nucleotides. It tagged each cDNA molecule. Any given sample supplied a minimum of 3 million CDR3-containing paired-end reads. TCRdb re-derived calls from the 5' RACE reads in MiXCR, one entry per CDR3 protein. The sample shows roughly 1.4 million distinct CDR3 sequences, 59% of them seen only once. The length of the CDR3 is 15 residues. Germline V gene lookup returns CDR1 LGHNA and CDR2 YNFKEQ. Trimming shortened V by 4 bases and J by 3 bases, and 16 bases separated the two germline ends. Overall study results and limits: Across the age range, TCR beta diversity per million T cells fell in a roughly linear way.

This TCR derives from a man aged 18 to 29 in good health. The chain couples TRBV4-2 to TRBJ2-7; tentative D call: TRBD2 (5 bases). The sequenced material came from blood. The CDR3 here is CASSPSIGDFYEQYF. CDR3 bases: TGTGCCAGCAGCCCCTCGATCGGGGATTTCTACGAGCAGTACTTC.